One T cell receptor (beta chain) is described in this entry. This CDR3 spans 14 amino acids. Germline assignment: CDR1 SGHDN and CDR2 FVKESK. V lost 1 base and J 1 base, leaving 5 bases between the germline ends. The sample belongs to a study of blood T cell repertoires in COVID-19. Study-level information: COVID-19 samples collected from the United States, Italy and Spain covered acute and convalescent phases. The analysed material was cDNA or gDNA that came from T cells, B-cell-depleted T cells, or PBMCs.

Study processing details: Amplifying reference gene primers gave estimates of nucleated cell counts. The repertoire was sequenced with immunoSEQ multiplex PCR; TCRdb's copy has only in-frame clones and lacks some. The D gene and trimming were derived from the DNA, and the V and J assignments and clone size from that table. The sample has about 46,000 clones, around 85% seen once. The chain uses TRBV14 and TRBJ2-4; a possible D gene is TRBD1 (5 bases). This clonotype was obtained from a human donor in a cohort sampled during active COVID-19. The donor label of this sample is uncertain. Sequencing was performed on peripheral blood. The CDR3 region has the DNA TGTGCCAGCAGCCAAGCAGGGGCCAAAAACATTCAGTACTTC. Translation gives CASSQAGAKNIQYF.